Below are 7 T cell receptor beta chains sequenced from a single sample in a study of blood T cells in healthy people across ages. A second roughly 6 to 11 cycle PCR used barcoded and J-beta primers. Via MiXCR, TCRdb re-called the 5' RACE reads, giving one row per CDR3 protein. The sample records fewer than 900,000 distinct CDR3 sequences, about 40% being singletons. The sequencing sample was made of blood. The receptor source for this set is an older woman in good health.

CDR3 region: CASSSSTGFTYEQYF. DNA for the CDR3: TGTGCCAGCAGTTCCTCGACAGGATTTACCTACGAGCAGTACTTC. The chain is built from TRBV12-3 or TRBV12-4 and TRBJ2-7; D perhaps matches TRBD1 (6 bases). The CDR3 runs to 15 residues. The V end was cut by 4 bases, the J end by 2 bases, with 15 bases between.

V gene TRBV12-3 or TRBV12-4 combines with J gene TRBJ2-7, with 12 positions matching TRBD2. Trimming at V came to 6 bases and at J to 8 bases, leaving 5 bases not matched to a gene. The CDR3 length is 13 residues. CDR3 in DNA: TGTGCCAGCAGCCAACTAGCGGGGGGTCAGCAGTACTTC. Encoded protein: CASSQLAGGQQYF.

The chain has TRBV12-3 or TRBV12-4 and TRBJ2-5; 7 bases map to TRBD1. This CDR3 contains 14 residues. Losses at the gene ends were 3 bases for V and 7 bases for J; bases not matched to a gene: 8. The CDR3 nucleotides read TGTGCCAGCAGTTTCTCCGGGACAGAGGTGACCCAGTACTTC. It yields the protein CASSFSGTEVTQYF.

This clonotype showed up many times. The chain joins TRBV29-1 to TRBJ2-6, with a possible D match to TRBD2 (5 bases). Germline CDR1 is SQVTM and CDR2 is ANQGSEA. CDR3 length equals 14 residues. Trimming removed 7 bases at V and 4 bases at J, with 14 bases between. The CDR3 loop is CSAEGPDGANVLTF. CDR3 in DNA: TGCAGCGCTGAGGGCCCGGACGGGGCCAACGTCCTGACTTTC. The full variable domain, rest sourced from reference TRBV29-1 and TRBJ2-6, is SAVISQKPSRDICQRGTSLTIQCQVDSQVTMMFWYRQQPGQSLTLIATANQGSEATYESGFVIDKFPISRPNLTFSTLTVSNMSPEDSSIYLCSAEGPDGANVLTFGAGSRLTVL.

This clonotype appeared a single time. This chain uses TRBV14 with TRBJ2-2; 9 bases line up with TRBD2. Germline assignment: CDR1 SGHDN and CDR2 FVKESK. The V gene end was trimmed by 6 bases and the J gene end by 4 bases; junction bases not matched to a gene: 0. The CDR3 is 13 amino acids. DNA of the CDR3: TGTGCCAGCAGGGGACTAGCCACCGGGGAGCTGTTTTTT. Translating it yields CASRGLATGELFF.

This clonotype is medium-sized. The rearrangement joins TRBV5-1 to TRBJ2-1; 13 bases are shared with TRBD2. CDR1 and CDR2 (germline): SGHRS, YFSETQ. The CDR3 contains 15 residues. The ends lost 5 bases at V and 5 bases at J; junction bases unmatched: 4. Here the CDR3 reads CASSWTSGRDNEQFF. The CDR3 region has the DNA TGCGCCAGCAGTTGGACTAGCGGGAGAGACAATGAGCAGTTCTTC.

The chain carries TRBV7-2 and TRBJ2-1, with D hard to call. There are 14 residues in the CDR3. Per the germline V gene, CDR1 is SGHTA and CDR2 is FQGNSA. Between the trimmed V and J ends, which lost 3 bases and 6 bases, there was a span of 12 bases. Written as DNA, the CDR3 is TGTGCCAGCAGCTTGGAGACTGGCTTCAATGAGCAGTTCTTC. Translating gives CASSLETGFNEQFF.